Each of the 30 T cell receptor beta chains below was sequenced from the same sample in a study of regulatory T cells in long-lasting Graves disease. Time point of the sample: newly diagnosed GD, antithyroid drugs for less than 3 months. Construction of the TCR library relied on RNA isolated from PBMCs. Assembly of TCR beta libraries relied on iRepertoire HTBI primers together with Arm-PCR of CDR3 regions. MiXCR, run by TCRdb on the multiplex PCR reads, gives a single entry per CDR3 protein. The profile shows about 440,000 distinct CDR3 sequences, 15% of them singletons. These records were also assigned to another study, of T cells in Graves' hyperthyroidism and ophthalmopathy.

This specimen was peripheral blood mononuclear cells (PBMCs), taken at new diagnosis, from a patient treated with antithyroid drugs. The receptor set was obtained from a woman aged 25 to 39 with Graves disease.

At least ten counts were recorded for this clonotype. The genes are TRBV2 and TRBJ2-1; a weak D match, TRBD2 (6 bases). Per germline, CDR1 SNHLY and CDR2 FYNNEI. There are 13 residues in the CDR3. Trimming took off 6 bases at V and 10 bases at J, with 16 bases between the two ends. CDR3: CASRGASAEEQFF. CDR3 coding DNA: TGTGCCAGCAGGGGAGCTAGCGCCGAGGAGCAGTTCTTC.

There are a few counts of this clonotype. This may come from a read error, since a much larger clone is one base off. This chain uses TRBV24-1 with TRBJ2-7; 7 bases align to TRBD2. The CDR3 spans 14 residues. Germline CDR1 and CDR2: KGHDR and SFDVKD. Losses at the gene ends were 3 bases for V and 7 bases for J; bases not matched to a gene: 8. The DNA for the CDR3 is TGTGCCACCAGTGATACCCGGGACTACAATGAGCAGTACTTC. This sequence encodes CATSDTRDYNEQYF.

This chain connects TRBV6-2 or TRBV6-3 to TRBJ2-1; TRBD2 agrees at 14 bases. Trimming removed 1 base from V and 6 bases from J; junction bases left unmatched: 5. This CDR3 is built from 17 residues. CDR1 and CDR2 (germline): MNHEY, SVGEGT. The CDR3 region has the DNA TGTGCCAGCAGTTACTGGGGGACTAGCGGGGGCGTCAATGAGCAGTTCTTC. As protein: CASSYWGTSGGVNEQFF.

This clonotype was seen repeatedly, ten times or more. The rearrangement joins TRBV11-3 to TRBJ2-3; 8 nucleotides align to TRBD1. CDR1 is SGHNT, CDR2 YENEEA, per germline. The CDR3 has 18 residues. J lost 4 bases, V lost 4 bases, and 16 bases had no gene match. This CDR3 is CASSSDRGSVRTADTQYF. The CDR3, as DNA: TGTGCCAGCAGCTCAGACAGGGGAAGTGTGAGGACCGCAGATACGCAGTATTTT.

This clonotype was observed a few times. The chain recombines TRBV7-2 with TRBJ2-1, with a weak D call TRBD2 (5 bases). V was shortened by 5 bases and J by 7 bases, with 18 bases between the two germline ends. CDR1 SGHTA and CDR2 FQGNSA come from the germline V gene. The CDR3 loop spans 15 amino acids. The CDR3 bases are TGTGCCAGCAGCCTTAGCTTGGACTCACAAAATGAGCAGTTCTTC. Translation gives CASSLSLDSQNEQFF.

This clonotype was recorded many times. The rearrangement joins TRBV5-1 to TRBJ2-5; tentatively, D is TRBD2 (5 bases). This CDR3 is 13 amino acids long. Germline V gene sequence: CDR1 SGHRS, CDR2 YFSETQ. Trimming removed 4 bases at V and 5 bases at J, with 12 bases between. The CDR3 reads CASSGWERETQYF. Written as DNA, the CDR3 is TGCGCCAGCAGCGGGTGGGAGCGGGAGACCCAGTACTTC.

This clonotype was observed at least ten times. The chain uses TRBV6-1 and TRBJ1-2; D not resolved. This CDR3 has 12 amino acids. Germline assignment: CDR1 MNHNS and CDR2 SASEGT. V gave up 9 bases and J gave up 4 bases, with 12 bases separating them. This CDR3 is CASSVDGYGYTF. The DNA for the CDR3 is TGTGCCAGTTCGGTAGACGGCTATGGCTACACCTTC.

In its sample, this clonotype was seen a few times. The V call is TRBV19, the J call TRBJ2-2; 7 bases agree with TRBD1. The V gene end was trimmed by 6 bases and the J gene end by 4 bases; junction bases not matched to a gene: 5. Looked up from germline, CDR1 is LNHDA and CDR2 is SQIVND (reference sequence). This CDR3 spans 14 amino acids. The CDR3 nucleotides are TGTGCCAGTAGGCCGGGACAGAGCACCGGGGAGCTGTTTTTT. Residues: CASRPGQSTGELFF.

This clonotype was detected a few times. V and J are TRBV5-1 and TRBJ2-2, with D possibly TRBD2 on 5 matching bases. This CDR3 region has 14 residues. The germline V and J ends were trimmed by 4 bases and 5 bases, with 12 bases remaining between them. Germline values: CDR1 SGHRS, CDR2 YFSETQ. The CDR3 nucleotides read TGCGCCAGCAGCCCGCGGGTAGAGACCGGGGAGCTGTTTTTT. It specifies CASSPRVETGELFF.

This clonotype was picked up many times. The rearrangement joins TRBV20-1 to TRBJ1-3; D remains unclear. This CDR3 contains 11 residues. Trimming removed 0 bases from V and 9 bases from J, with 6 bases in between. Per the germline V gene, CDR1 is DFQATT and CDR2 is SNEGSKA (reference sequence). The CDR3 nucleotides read TGCAGTGCTAGAGAGGGTGGCACCATATATTTT. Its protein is CSAREGGTIYF.

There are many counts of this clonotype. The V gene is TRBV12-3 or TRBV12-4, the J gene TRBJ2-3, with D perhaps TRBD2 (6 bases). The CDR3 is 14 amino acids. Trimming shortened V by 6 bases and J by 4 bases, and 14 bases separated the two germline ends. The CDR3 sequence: CASRAPTSPDTQYF. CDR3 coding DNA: TGTGCCAGCAGGGCCCCGACTAGTCCAGATACGCAGTATTTT.

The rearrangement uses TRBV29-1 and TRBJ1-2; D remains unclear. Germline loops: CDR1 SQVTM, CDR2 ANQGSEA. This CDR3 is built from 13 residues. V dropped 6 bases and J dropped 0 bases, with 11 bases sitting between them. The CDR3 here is CSVAPRPNYGYTF. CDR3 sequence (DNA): TGCAGCGTGGCCCCGCGGCCTAACTATGGCTACACCTTC.

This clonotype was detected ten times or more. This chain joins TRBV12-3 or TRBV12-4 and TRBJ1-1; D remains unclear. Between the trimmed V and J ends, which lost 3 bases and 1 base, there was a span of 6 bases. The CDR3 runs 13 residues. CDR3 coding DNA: TGTGCCAGCAGTTTCGGTGAGAACACTGAAGCTTTCTTT. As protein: CASSFGENTEAFF.

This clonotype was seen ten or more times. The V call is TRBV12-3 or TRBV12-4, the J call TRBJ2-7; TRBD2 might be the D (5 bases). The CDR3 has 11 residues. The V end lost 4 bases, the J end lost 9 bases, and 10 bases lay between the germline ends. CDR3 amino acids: CASSSSAVQYF. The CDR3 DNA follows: TGTGCCAGCAGTTCCTCAGCGGTGCAGTACTTC.

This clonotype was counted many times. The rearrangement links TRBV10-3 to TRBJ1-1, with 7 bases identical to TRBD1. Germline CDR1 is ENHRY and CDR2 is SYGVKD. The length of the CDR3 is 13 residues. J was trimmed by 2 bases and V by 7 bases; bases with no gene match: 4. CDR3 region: CAIMGQSNTEAFF. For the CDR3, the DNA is TGTGCCATCATGGGACAGAGTAACACTGAAGCTTTCTTT.

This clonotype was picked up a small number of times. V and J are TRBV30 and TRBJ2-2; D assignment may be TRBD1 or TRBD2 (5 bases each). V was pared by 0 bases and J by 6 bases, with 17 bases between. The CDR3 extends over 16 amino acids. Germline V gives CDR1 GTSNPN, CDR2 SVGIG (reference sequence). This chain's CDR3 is CAWSVIGTPRPGELFF. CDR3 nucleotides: TGTGCCTGGAGTGTAATCGGGACCCCCAGACCCGGGGAGCTGTTTTTT.

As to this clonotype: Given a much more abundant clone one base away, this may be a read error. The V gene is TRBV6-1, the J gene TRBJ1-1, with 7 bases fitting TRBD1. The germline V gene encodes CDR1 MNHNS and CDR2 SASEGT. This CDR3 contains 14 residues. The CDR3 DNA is TGTGCCAGCACCCAGGGGGGTTCCAACACTGAAGCTCTCTTT. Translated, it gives CASTQGGSNTEALF.

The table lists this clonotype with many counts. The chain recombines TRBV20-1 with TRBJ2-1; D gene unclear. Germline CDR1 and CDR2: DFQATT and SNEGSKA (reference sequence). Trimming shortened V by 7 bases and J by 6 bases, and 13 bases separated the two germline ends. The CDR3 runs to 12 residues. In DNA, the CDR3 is TGCAGTGTCCAAAAGGATTTCAATGAGCAGTTCTTC. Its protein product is CSVQKDFNEQFF.

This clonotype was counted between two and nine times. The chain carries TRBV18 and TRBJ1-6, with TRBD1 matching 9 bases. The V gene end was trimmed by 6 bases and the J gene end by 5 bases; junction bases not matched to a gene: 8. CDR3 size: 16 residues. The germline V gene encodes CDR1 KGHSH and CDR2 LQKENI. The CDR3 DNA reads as TGTGCCAGCTCGCCCTCCGGGACAGGGAATAATTCACCCCTCCACTTT. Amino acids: CASSPSGTGNNSPLHF.

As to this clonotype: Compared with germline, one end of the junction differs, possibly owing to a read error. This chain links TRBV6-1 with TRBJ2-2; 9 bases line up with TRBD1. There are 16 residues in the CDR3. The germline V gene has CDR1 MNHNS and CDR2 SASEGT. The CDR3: CASTGSGTGNSGELFF. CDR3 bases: TGTGCCAGCACAGGGTCGGGGACAGGGAACTCCGGGGAGCTGTTTTTT.

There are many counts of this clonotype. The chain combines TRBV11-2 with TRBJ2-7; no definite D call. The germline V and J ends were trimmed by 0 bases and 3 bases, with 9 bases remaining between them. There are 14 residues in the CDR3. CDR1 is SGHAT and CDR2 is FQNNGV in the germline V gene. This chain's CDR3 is CASSLDLSHYEQYF. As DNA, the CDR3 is TGTGCCAGCAGCTTAGATCTGTCCCACTACGAGCAGTACTTC.

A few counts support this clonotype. The CDR3 protein is CASRGQADHSPLHF. In nucleotides, the CDR3 is TGTGCCAGCAGGGGACAGGCGGATCATTCACCCCTCCACTTT. The genes are TRBV2 and TRBJ1-6, with TRBD1 matching over 8 bases. CDR3 size: 14 residues. Losses at the gene ends were 6 bases for V and 8 bases for J; bases not matched to a gene: 6. From germline, CDR1 is SNHLY and CDR2 FYNNEI.

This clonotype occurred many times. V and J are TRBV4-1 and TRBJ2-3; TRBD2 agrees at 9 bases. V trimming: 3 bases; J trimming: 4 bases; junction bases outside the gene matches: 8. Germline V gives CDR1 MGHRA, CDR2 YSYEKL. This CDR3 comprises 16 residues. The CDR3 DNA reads TGCGCCAGCAGCCAGGATAGCGGGAGCGCGGCAGATACGCAGTATTTT. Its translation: CASSQDSGSAADTQYF.

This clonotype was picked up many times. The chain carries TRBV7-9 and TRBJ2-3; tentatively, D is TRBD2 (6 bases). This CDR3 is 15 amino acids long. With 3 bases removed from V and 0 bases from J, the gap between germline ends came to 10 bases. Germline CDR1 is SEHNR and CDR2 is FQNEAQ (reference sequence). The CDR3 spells CASSFGGTSTDTQYF. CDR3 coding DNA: TGTGCCAGCAGCTTTGGTGGGACTAGCACAGATACGCAGTATTTT.

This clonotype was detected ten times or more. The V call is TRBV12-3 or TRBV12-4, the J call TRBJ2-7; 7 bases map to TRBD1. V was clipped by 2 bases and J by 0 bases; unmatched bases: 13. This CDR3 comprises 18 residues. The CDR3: CASSLSGRDRANSYEQYF. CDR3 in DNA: TGTGCCAGCAGTTTAAGTGGGAGAGACAGGGCCAACTCCTACGAGCAGTACTTC.

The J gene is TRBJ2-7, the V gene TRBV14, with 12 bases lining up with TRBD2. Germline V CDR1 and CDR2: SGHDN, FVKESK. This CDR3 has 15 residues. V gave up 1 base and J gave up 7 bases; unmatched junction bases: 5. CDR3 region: CASSQGLAGVEEQYF. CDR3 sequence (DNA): TGTGCCAGCAGCCAAGGACTAGCGGGAGTAGAAGAGCAGTACTTC. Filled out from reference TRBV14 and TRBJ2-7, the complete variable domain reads EAGVTQFPSHSVIEKGQTVTLRCDPISGHDNLYWYRRVMGKEIKFLLHFVKESKQDESGMPNNRFLAERTGGTYSTLKVQPAELEDSGVYFCASSQGLAGVEEQYFGPGTRLTVT.

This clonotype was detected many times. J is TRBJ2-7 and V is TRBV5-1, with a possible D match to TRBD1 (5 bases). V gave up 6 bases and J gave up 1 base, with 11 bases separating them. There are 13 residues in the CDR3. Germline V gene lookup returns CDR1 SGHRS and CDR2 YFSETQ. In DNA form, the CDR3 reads TGCGCCAGCAAGCTGACAGCGTCCTACGAGCAGTACTTC. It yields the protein CASKLTASYEQYF.

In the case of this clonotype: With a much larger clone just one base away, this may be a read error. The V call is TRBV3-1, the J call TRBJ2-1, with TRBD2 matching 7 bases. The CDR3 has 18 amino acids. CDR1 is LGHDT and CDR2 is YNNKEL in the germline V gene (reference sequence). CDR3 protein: CASSQDRRTRRSYNERFF. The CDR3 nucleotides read TGTGCCAGCAGCCAAGATCGAAGGACTAGACGCTCCTACAATGAGCGGTTCTTC.

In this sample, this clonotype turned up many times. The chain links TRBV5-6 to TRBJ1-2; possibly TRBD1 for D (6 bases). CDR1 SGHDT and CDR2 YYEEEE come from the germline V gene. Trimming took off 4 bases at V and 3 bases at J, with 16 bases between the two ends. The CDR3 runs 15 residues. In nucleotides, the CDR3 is TGTGCCAGCAGCCAAATGCGGACAGACCACTATGGCTACACCTTC. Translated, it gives CASSQMRTDHYGYTF.

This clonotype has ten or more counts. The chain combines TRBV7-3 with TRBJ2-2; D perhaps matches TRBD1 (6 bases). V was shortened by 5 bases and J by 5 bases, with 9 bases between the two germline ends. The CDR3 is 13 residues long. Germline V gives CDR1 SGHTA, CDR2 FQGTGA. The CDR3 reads CASSQQGTGELFF. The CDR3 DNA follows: TGTGCCAGCAGCCAGCAGGGGACCGGGGAGCTGTTTTTT.